This T cell receptor beta chain was observed in a study of OX40 agonist ivuxolimab in advanced cancers. The table came from immunoSEQ multiplex PCR; TCRdb's copy has only in-frame clones and leaves some out. This table holds tens of thousands of clones, around 80% found once. Germline V gene sequence: CDR1 SGHRS, CDR2 YFSETQ. The CDR3 has 14 residues. V lost 6 bases to trimming and J lost 0 bases; unmatched junction nucleotides: 5. Excluded were patients having autoimmune disease history or systemic immunosuppression. Source: CD4+ or CD8+ T cells sorted from blood, taken in a trial of the OX40 agonist ivuxolimab. The TCR was taken from an adult with an advanced solid tumor such as melanoma, head and neck, liver or kidney cancer. The J gene is TRBJ1-1, the V gene TRBV5-1, with 7 bases aligning to TRBD1. CDR3 sequence reads: CASKEGTVNTEAFF. The CDR3 DNA is TGCGCCAGCAAGGAAGGGACAGTGAACACTGAAGCTTTCTTT.